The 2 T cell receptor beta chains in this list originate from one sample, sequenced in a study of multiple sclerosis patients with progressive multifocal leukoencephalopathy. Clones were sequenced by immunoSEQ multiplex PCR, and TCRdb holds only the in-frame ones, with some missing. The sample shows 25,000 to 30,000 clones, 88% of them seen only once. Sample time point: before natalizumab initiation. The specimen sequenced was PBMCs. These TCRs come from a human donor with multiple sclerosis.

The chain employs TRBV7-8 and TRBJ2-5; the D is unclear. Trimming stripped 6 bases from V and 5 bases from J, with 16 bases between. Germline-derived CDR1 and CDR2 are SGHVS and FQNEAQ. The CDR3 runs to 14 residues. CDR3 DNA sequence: TGTGCCAGCAGTCAAAACACGATGTTGGAGACCCAGTACTTC. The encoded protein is CASSQNTMLETQYF.

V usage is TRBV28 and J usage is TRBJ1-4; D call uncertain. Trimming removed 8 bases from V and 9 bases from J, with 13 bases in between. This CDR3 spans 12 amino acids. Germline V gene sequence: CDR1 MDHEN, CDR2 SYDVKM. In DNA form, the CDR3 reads TGTGCCAGCTCGGGGTCGGGAAAAAAACTGTTTTTT. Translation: CASSGSGKKLFF.